The 14 T cell receptor beta chains below were found in one sample sequenced in a study of early T cells in non-severe SARS-CoV-2 infection. MiXCR, run by TCRdb on the 5' RACE reads, gives a single entry per CDR3 protein. The repertoire has about 80,000 distinct CDR3 sequences, approximately 10% of them found once; the top ten carry roughly 4.7%. Sequencing was performed on whole blood. These receptors came from an adult who was a healthcare worker with PCR-confirmed SARS-CoV-2 infection or an uninfected control (not recorded which).

This clonotype was seen ten or more times. The rearrangement joins TRBV18 to TRBJ1-2; D uncertain. Per the germline V gene, CDR1 is KGHSH and CDR2 is LQKENI. V was shortened by 3 bases and J by 4 bases, with 9 bases between the two germline ends. This CDR3 region has 13 residues. CDR3 nucleotides: TGTGCCAGCTCACCCCTGGACGGCTATGGCTACACCTTC. It is translated as CASSPLDGYGYTF.

This clonotype was recorded at least ten times. The chain combines TRBV20-1 with TRBJ1-1; 10 bases fit TRBD1. The V gene's germline CDR1 is DFQATT and CDR2 SNEGSKA (reference sequence). This CDR3 contains 13 residues. The J segment lost 5 bases and the V segment lost 5 bases, leaving 5 bases of the junction unmatched. The DNA for the CDR3 is TGCAGTGCTTCGGACAGGGGGTGGACTGAAGCTTTCTTT. This sequence encodes CSASDRGWTEAFF.

The table lists this clonotype with many counts. This sequence joins TRBV24-1 and TRBJ2-1; TRBD2 aligns across 10 bases. V lost 4 bases, J lost 0 bases, and 5 bases stayed unmatched. The CDR3 totals 17 residues. CDR1 is KGHDR and CDR2 is SFDVKD in the germline V gene. The CDR3 loop is CATSDPRTSGSYNEQFF. The CDR3 nucleotides read TGTGCCACCAGTGACCCCCGGACTAGCGGCTCCTACAATGAGCAGTTCTTC.

There are many counts of this clonotype. This sequence joins TRBV7-2 and TRBJ2-2; the match to TRBD2 covers 7 bases. CDR3 length equals 15 residues. CDR1 and CDR2 from the germline V gene are SGHTA and FQGNSA. V was clipped by 5 bases and J by 5 bases; unmatched bases: 8. The CDR3 region has the DNA TGTGCCAGCAGCCCACAGGCCGGGGGGACCGGGGAGCTGTTTTTT. Its translation: CASSPQAGGTGELFF.

V is TRBV6-5 and J is TRBJ2-1; D remains ambiguous. The CDR3 has 11 amino acids. Trimming pared 8 bases from V and 7 bases from J, leaving 9 bases between. Per the germline V gene, CDR1 is MNHEY and CDR2 is SVGAGI. The CDR3 DNA reads as TGTGCCAGCTGGATGGGGAATGAGCAGTTCTTC. Its protein product is CASWMGNEQFF.

This clonotype appeared many times. The chain has TRBV6-4 and TRBJ2-1; TRBD1 is a possible D gene (5 bases). Germline V gives CDR1 MRHNA, CDR2 SNTAGT. The V gene lost 4 bases and the J gene lost 0 bases, with 13 bases spanning the gap. This CDR3 is built from 16 residues. The CDR3 sequence is CASSVLAGASYNEQFF. The CDR3 DNA reads as TGTGCCAGCAGTGTCCTTGCTGGGGCCTCCTACAATGAGCAGTTCTTC.

This clonotype turned up a few times. The chain recombines TRBV9 with TRBJ1-3; perhaps TRBD1 as D (6 bases). The germline CDR1 and CDR2 sequences are SGDLS and YYNGEE. This CDR3 contains 14 residues. The V end lost 0 bases, the J end lost 2 bases, and 6 bases lay between the germline ends. The CDR3 region is CASSVDRAGNTIYF. CDR3 bases: TGTGCCAGCAGCGTAGACAGGGCTGGAAACACCATATATTTT.

There are a few counts of this clonotype. In DNA, the CDR3 is TGCGCCAGCAGCCAGGCCCCGACAGGTTTCTACGAGCAGTACTTC. Its protein is CASSQAPTGFYEQYF. V gene TRBV4-3 combines with J gene TRBJ2-7, with a weak D call TRBD1 (6 bases). The CDR3 extends over 15 amino acids. From germline, CDR1 is LGHNA and CDR2 YSLEER. V lost 3 bases and J lost 3, with 15 bases in between.

This clonotype has ten or more counts. This rearrangement joins TRBV24-1 to TRBJ2-3; D gene uncertain. V lost 9 bases and J 1 base, leaving 10 bases between the germline ends. This CDR3 is built from 13 residues. Germline CDR1 KGHDR, CDR2 SFDVKD. The CDR3 bases are TGTGCCACCCAGGCTTCGGGCACAGATACGCAGTATTTT. Its protein is CATQASGTDTQYF.

This clonotype was detected only a few times. V gene TRBV20-1 combines with J gene TRBJ1-6; D not resolved. The CDR3 contains 13 residues. Trimming cost V 6 bases and J 5 bases, with 11 bases left between them. The germline gives CDR1 DFQATT, CDR2 SNEGSKA (reference sequence). For the CDR3, the DNA is TGCAGTGCGAGTACGGGGAATAATTCACCCCTCCACTTT. This codes for CSASTGNNSPLHF.

This clonotype was seen a few times. V gene TRBV11-2 combines with J gene TRBJ2-2; a possible D gene is TRBD2 (7 bases). V lost 8 bases to trimming and J lost 1 base, with 11 bases between them. The CDR3 totals 14 residues. The germline CDR1 and CDR2 sequences are SGHAT and FQNNGV. The CDR3 here is CASRGAMNTGELFF. For the CDR3, the DNA is TGTGCCAGCCGGGGGGCAATGAACACCGGGGAGCTGTTTTTT.

The chain has TRBV12-3 or TRBV12-4 and TRBJ1-1; D is possibly TRBD1 (5 bases). V dropped 6 bases and J dropped 2 bases, with 13 bases sitting between them. There are 14 residues in the CDR3. CDR3 loop: CASSNRDSNTEAFF. The CDR3 nucleotides read TGTGCCAGCAGCAACCGGGACTCCAACACTGAAGCTTTCTTT.

This clonotype was seen repeatedly, ten times or more. V and J are TRBV5-1 and TRBJ1-1, with 10 bases aligning to TRBD1. The CDR3 has 14 residues. The germline gives CDR1 SGHRS, CDR2 YFSETQ. V shed 3 bases and J 4 bases; nucleotides not matched to a gene: 3. The CDR3 nucleotides read TGCGCCAGCAGCTCAGACAGGGGGCTCACTGAAGCTTTCTTT. Amino acid sequence: CASSSDRGLTEAFF. The whole variable domain, filled in from reference TRBV5-1 and TRBJ1-1, reads KAGVTQTPRYLIKTRGQQVTLSCSPISGHRSVSWYQQTPGQGLQFLFEYFSETQRNKGNFPGRFSGRQFSNSRSEMNVSTLELGDSALYLCASSSDRGLTEAFFGQGTRLTVV.

This clonotype was seen ten or more times. The rearrangement uses TRBV9 and TRBJ2-2, with 8 bases identical to TRBD1. This CDR3 spans 18 amino acids. The germline CDR1 and CDR2 sequences are SGDLS and YYNGEE. Trimming took 0 bases from V and 7 from J; bases not matched to a gene: 14. The DNA of the CDR3 is TGTGCCAGCAGCGTAGGTGCCCAGGCAGGGGGCGCTGGCGGGGAGCTGTTTTTT. Protein product: CASSVGAQAGGAGGELFF. Full variable domain (remainder filled in from reference TRBV9 and TRBJ2-2): DSGVTQTPKHLITATGQRVTLRCSPRSGDLSVYWYQQSLDQGLQFLIQYYNGEERAKGNILERFSAQQFPDLHSELNLSSLELGDSALYFCASSVGAQAGGAGGELFFGEGSRLTVL.